The sequence of this T cell receptor (beta chain) was determined in a study of beta chain features in type 1 diabetes (dated by TCRdb to 2017 to 2018). For context, the study as a whole: Mean age, gender distribution, total cell number and subset yield did not differ between patients and healthy donors. Regulatory and stem cell-like memory subsets were isolated from only 8 patients and roughly 8 healthy donors, whereas naive and central memory subsets came from all 28 donors. In the study, TCRB repertoires of sorted circulating CD4+ T cell subsets from recently diagnosed type 1 diabetes patients were compared with those of matched healthy donors. A total of 85 million to 140 million sorted cells were examined across all samples, and the number of cells per subset was strongly correlated with RNA yield.

This clone has just a few counts. The antigen it binds to is not known. Base qualities were left out, and no much larger clone turns up one base away. The entire amount of isolated RNA was reverse transcribed using the High Capacity cDNA Reverse Transcription Kit, so the sequenced TCRB transcripts were expressed ones. Deep immunoSEQ sequencing was performed on naive, central memory and regulatory T cell samples, with an average of roughly 3.3 million total reads per sample. Sorted cells were lysed in RLT buffer and RNA was extracted with DNase-treated RNeasy Micro or Mini kits, depending on cell number. Each cell subset was processed separately to prevent cross-contamination, with patient and healthy donor samples processed together. Using the immunoSEQ multiplex PCR, TCRB sequences were amplified from cDNA into 87-bp fragments spanning the CDR3 region. The amplicons were sequenced using the Illumina HiSeq platform. Turning to the authors' computational methods: Synthetic template baselines were used to correct PCR bias computationally, reads within Hamming distance 2 were collapsed, and singletons that could not be merged were discarded. Reads were aligned against IMGT to assign V, D and J genes, CDR3 length and insertions or deletions at six rearrangement sites. Within each subset, clonotype counts were normalized to the number of sorted cells before true diversity and Gini coefficients were calculated with the tcR R package. The overlap coefficient, calculated on TCRB nucleotide sequences, was used to quantify repertoire sharing. As a proxy for the pre-selection repertoire, out-of-frame TCRB sequences from naive cells were analyzed. TCRdb holds this immuneACCESS table with in-frame rearrangements only. Some clones are missing; in checked studies, unresolved V genes explain under half, and the rest has no known cause. Clonal size and the V and J genes are those of that table, whereas D and trimming came from the DNA. The sample table contains 970,000 or so clones; only one count was recorded for roughly 16% of them. In total, the top ten clones hold 0.023% of the sample.

The study at large found these results: Because cDNA rather than genomic DNA was sequenced, highly expressing activated cells could have been over-represented, although no difference in activation and CD3 levels was found between groups. Patients with type 1 diabetes made fewer insertions and deleted more nucleotides at VDJ recombination sites, implying thymic rearrangement abnormalities. Shorter templates might be favored by PCR, yet because patient and control samples were amplified and corrected together, any such skew would affect both groups equally. Only small numbers of individuals were included in the HLA sub-analyses, which left unresolved whether HLA type had any influence on TCRB rearrangement. Type 1 diabetes patients showed a moderate but significant shortening of TCRB CDR3 length in all four CD4+ subsets. Naive, central memory and regulatory TCRB repertoires appeared to be more similar among patients than among healthy donors.

A single peripheral blood draw of around 100 mL on average was collected from each donor into heparinised tubes. Naive, central memory, regulatory and stem cell-like memory CD4+ T cells were sorted on a BD FACSAria II using a panel including CD45RO, CCR7, CD25, CD127, CD95 and CD27. All sorted populations exceeded 95% purity. Right away, PBMCs were isolated by Lymphoprep density gradient centrifugation and were stained directly, with no culture step. So that batch effects would be minimized, each experiment stained and sorted samples in pairs, pairing one healthy donor with one patient. The germline V gene (reference sequence) sets CDR1 to GTSNPN and CDR2 to SVGIG. The CDR3 has 19 amino acids, counting the end cysteine and phenylalanine. Of all the DNA, just the CDR3 is kept, 57 bases in frame from base 1. V trim: 4 bases; J trim: 1 base; unmatched bases: 15.

The clonotype was recovered from a woman younger than 35 in good health. The source material was naive CD4+ T cells from blood. Explained via the paper, the cell subset or site label denotes: true naive CD4+ T cells. The chain is made from TRBV30 and TRBJ2-3; 12 junctional bases match TRBD2. The DNA sequence reads TGTGCCTGGAACCCTAGCAGAACTAGCGGGAGGACGGGCACAGATACGCAGTATTTT. It is translated as CAWNPSRTSGRTGTDTQYF.